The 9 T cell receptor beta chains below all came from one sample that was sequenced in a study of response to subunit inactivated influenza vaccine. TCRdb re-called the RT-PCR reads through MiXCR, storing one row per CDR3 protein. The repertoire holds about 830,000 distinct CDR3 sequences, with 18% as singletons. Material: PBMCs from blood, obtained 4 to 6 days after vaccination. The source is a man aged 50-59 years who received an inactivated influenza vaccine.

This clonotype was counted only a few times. CDR3 sequence (DNA): TGTGCCACCAGTGATTTTCGCCAGTATGAGCAGTTCTTC. Its protein product is CATSDFRQYEQFF. The chain joins TRBV24-1 to TRBJ2-1; no firm D call. The germline V gene encodes CDR1 KGHDR and CDR2 SFDVKD. Trimming shortened V by 1 base and J by 8 bases, and 8 bases separated the two germline ends. The CDR3 has 13 amino acids.

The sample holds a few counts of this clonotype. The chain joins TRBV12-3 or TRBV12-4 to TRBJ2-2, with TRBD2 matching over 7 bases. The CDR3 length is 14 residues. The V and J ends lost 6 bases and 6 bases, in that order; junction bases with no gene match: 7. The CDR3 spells CASRVREMAGELFF. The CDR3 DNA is TGTGCCAGCAGGGTGCGGGAGATGGCCGGGGAGCTGTTTTTT.

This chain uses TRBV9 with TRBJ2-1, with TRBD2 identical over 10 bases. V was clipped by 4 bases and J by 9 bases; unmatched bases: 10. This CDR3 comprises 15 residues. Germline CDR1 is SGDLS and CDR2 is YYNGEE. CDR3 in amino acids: CASSHGTSEGGEQFF. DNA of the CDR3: TGTGCCAGCAGCCACGGGACTAGCGAGGGTGGTGAGCAGTTCTTC.

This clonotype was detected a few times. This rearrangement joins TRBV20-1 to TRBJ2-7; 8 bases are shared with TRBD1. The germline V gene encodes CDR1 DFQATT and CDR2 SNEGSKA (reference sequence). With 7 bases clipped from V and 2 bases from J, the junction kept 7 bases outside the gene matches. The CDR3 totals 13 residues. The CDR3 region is CSGTWTGTYEQYF. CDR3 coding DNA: TGCAGTGGTACCTGGACAGGGACCTACGAGCAGTACTTC.

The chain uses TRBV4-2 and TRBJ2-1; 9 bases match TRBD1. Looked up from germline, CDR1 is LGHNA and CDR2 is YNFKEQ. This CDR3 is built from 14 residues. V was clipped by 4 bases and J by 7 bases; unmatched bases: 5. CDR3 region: CASSRGTGKNEQFF. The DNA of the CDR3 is TGTGCCAGCAGCCGCGGGACAGGGAAGAATGAGCAGTTCTTC.

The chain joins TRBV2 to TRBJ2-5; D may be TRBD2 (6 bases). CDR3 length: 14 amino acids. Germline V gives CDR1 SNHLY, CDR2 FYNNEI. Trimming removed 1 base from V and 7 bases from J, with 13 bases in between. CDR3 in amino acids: CASSEGRGAGTQYF. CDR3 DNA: TGTGCCAGCAGTGAAGGGAGGGGCGCGGGGACCCAGTACTTC.

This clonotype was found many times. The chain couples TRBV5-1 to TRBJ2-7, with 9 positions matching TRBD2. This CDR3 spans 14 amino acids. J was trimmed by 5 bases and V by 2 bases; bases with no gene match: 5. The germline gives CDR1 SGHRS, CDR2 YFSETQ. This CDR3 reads CASSFSSGSDEQYF. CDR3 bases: TGCGCCAGCAGCTTTAGTAGCGGGAGTGACGAGCAGTACTTC.

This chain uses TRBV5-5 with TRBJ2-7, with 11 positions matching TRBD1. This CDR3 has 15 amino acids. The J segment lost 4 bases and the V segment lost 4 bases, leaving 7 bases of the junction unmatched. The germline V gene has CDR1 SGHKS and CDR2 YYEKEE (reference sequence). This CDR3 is CASSMAGTGGYEQYF. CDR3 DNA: TGTGCCAGCAGCATGGCCGGGACAGGGGGTTACGAGCAGTACTTC.

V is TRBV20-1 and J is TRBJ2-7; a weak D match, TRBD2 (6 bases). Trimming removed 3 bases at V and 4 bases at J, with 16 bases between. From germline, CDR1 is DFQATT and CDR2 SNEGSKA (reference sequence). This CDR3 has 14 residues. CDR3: CSASDHWRDYEQYF. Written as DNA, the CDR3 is TGCAGTGCTAGCGACCACTGGCGGGATTACGAGCAGTACTTC.